This T cell receptor beta chain was identified in a study of blood T cell repertoires in COVID-19. TCRdb's table, derived via immunoSEQ multiplex PCR, lists solely in-frame clones and lacks some. The sample yields about 360,000 clones, 81% seen once. Source material: peripheral blood. The clonotype originates from a human donor with acute or convalescent COVID-19. The donor label of this sample is uncertain.

Here the CDR3 reads CASSQPFGGRNEQFF. CDR3 DNA sequence: TGTGCCAGCAGCCAACCCTTCGGGGGAAGGAATGAGCAGTTCTTC. V and J are TRBV11-2 and TRBJ2-1, with D perhaps TRBD2 (6 bases). Germline V CDR1 and CDR2: SGHAT, FQNNGV. There are 15 residues in the CDR3. V dropped 5 bases and J dropped 7 bases, with 18 bases sitting between them.